This TCR beta chain emerged from a study of control samples from healthy donors and cancer patients. Generated by immunoSEQ multiplex PCR, the TCRdb table keeps only in-frame clones and is missing some. The sample consists of 150,000 to 200,000 clones, 85% to 95% of them appearing once. V was cut by 4 bases and J by 5 bases, with 11 bases left in between. In germline, CDR1 is WSHSY, CDR2 SAAADI. The CDR3 length is 14 residues. The receptor comes from a man aged 30 to 45 in good health. Source material: blood. The chain joins TRBV10-2 to TRBJ1-4, with a possible D match to TRBD1 (5 bases). The CDR3 spells CASSGGTENEKLFF. In DNA form, the CDR3 reads TGCGCCAGCAGTGGGGGGACCGAGAATGAAAAACTGTTTTTT.